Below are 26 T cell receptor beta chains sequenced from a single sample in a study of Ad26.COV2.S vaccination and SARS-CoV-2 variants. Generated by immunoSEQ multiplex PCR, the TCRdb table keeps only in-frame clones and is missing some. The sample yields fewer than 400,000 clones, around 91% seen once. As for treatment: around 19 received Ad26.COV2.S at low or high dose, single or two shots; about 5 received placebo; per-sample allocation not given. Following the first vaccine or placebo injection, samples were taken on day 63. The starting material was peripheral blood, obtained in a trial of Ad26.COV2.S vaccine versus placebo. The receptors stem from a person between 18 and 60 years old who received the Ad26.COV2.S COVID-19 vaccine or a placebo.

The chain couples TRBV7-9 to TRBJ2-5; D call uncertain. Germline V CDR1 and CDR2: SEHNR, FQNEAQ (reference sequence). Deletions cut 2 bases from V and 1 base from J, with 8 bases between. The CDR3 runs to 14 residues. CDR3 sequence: CASSLLTGQETQYF. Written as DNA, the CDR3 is TGTGCCAGCAGCTTACTGACGGGCCAAGAGACCCAGTACTTC.

CDR3 DNA sequence: TGTGCCAGTAGTATAGCGGGCAGGGGGGTCTACAATGAGCAGTTCTTC. It specifies CASSIAGRGVYNEQFF. The chain combines TRBV19 with TRBJ2-1; tentative D call: TRBD1 (7 bases). Germline V CDR1 and CDR2: LNHDA, SQIVND (reference sequence). The ends were cut back, 1 base at V and 3 bases at J, with 13 bases in the middle. The CDR3 loop spans 16 amino acids.

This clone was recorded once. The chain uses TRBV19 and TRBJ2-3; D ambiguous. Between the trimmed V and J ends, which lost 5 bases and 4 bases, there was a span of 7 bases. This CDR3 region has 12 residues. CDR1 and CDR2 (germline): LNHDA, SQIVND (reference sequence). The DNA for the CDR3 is TGTGCCAGTAGTGTCCGGGCAGATACGCAGTATTTT. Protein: CASSVRADTQYF. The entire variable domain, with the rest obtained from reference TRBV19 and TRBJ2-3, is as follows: DGGITQSPKYLFRKEGQNVTLSCEQNLNHDAMYWYRQDPGQGLRLIYYSQIVNDFQKGDIAEGYSVSREKKESFPLTVTSAQKNPTAFYLCASSVRADTQYFGPGTRLTVL.

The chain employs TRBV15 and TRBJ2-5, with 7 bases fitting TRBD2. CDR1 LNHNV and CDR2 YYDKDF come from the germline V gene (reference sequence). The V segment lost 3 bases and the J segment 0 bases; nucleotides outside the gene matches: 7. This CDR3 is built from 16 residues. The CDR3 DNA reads TGTGCCACCAGCAGCACTAGCGACAAGTACCAAGAGACCCAGTACTTC. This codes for CATSSTSDKYQETQYF. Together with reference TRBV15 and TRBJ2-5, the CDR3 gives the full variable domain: DAMVIQNPRYQVTQFGKPVTLSCSQTLNHNVMYWYQQKSSQAPKLLFHYYDKDFNNEADTPDNFQSRRPNTSFCFLDIRSPGLGDTAMYLCATSSTSDKYQETQYFGPGTRLLVL.

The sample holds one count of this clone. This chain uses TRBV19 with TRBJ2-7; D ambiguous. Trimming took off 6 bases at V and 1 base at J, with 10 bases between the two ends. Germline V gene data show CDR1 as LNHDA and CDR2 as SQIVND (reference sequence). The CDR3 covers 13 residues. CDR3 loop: CASRHASSYEQYF. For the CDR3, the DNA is TGTGCCAGTAGGCACGCGTCATCCTACGAGCAGTACTTC.

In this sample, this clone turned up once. The CDR3 is CASSLARGTEQYF. As DNA, the CDR3 is TGTGCCAGCAGCTTGGCGCGCGGAACCGAGCAGTACTTC. The V gene is TRBV7-2, the J gene TRBJ2-7; D not certain. The CDR3 consists of 13 residues. V was trimmed by 3 bases and J by 6 bases, leaving 12 bases between them. Germline V gives CDR1 SGHTA, CDR2 FQGNSA.

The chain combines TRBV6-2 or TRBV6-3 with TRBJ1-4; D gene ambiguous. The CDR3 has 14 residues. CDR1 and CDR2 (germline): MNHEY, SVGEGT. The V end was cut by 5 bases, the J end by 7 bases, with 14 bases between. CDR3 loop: CASSPTRLSEKLFF. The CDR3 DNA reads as TGTGCCAGCAGTCCCACCCGGTTGAGTGAAAAACTGTTTTTT.

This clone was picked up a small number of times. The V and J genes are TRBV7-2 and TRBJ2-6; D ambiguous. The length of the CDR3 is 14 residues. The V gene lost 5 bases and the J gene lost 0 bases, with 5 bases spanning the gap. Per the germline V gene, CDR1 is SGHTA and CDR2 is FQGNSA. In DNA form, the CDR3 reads TGTGCCAGCAGCCTTAGCTCTGGGGCCAACGTCCTGACTTTC. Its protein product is CASSLSSGANVLTF.

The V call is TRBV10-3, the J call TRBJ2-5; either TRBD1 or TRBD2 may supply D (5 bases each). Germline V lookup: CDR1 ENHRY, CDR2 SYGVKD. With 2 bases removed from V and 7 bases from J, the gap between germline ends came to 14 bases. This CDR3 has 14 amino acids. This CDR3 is CAISEGLSGGTQYF. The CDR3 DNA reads TGTGCCATCAGTGAGGGACTCTCTGGGGGGACCCAGTACTTC.

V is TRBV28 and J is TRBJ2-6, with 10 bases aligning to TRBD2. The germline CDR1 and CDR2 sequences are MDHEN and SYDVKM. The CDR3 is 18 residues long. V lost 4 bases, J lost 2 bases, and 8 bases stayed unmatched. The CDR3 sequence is CASSSRTSGHAGANVLTF. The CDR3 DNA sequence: TGTGCCAGCAGTTCTCGGACTAGCGGTCACGCTGGGGCCAACGTCCTGACTTTC.

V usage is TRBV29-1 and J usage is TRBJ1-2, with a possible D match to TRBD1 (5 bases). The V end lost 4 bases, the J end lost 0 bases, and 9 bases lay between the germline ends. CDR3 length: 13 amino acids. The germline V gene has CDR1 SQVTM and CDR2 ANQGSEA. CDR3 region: CSVGKQANYGYTF. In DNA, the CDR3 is TGCAGCGTTGGGAAACAGGCTAACTATGGCTACACCTTC.

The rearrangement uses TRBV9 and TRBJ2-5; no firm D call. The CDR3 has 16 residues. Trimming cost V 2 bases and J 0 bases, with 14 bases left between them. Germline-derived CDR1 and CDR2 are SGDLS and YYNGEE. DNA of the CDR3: TGTGCCAGCAGCGTCAGCCCCCAGGTTAACCAAGAGACCCAGTACTTC. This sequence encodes CASSVSPQVNQETQYF.

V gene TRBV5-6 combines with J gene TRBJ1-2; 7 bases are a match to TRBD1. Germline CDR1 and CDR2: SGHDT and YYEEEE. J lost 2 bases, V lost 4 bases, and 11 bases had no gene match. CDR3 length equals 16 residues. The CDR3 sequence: CASSPRNRGINYGYTF. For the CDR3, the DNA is TGTGCCAGCAGCCCGCGAAACAGGGGTATCAACTATGGCTACACCTTC.

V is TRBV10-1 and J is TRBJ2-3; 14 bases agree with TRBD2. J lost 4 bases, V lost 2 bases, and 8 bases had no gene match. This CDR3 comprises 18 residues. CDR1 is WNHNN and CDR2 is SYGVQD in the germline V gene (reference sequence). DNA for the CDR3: TGCGCCAGCAGTGAGGGCCGACTAGCGGGAGGGCTGTCAGATACGCAGTATTTT. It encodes CASSEGRLAGGLSDTQYF.

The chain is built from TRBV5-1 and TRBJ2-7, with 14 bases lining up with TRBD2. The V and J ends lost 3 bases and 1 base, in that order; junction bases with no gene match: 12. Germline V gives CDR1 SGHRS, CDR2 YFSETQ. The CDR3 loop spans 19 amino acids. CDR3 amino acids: CASSWARGTSGGRSYEQYF. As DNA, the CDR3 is TGCGCCAGCAGCTGGGCCAGAGGGACTAGCGGGGGACGATCCTACGAGCAGTACTTC.

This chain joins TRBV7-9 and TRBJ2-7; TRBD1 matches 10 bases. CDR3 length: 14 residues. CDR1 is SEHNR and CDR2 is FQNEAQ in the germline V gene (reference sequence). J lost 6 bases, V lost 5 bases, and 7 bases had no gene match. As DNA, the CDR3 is TGTGCCAGCAGCCCCCACGGACAGGGGGGCGAGCAGTACTTC. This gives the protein CASSPHGQGGEQYF.

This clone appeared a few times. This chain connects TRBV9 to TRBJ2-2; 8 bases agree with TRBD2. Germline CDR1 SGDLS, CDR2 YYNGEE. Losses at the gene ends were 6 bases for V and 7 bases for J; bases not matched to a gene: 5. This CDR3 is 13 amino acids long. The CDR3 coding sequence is TGTGCCAGCAAGAGCGGGAGTTACGGGGAGCTGTTTTTT. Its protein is CASKSGSYGELFF.

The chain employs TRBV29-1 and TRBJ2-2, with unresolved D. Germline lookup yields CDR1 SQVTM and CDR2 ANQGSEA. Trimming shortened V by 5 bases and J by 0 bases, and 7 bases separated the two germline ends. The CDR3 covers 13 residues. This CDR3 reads CSVLTANTGELFF. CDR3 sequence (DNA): TGCAGCGTTCTAACAGCGAACACCGGGGAGCTGTTTTTT.

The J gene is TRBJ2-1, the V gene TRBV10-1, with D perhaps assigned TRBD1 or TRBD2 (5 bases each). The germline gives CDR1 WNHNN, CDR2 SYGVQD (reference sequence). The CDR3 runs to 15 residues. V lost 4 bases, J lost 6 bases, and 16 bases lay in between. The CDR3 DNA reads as TGCGCCAGCAGTGGGGGACCCATTGGGGTCAATGAGCAGTTCTTC. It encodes CASSGGPIGVNEQFF.

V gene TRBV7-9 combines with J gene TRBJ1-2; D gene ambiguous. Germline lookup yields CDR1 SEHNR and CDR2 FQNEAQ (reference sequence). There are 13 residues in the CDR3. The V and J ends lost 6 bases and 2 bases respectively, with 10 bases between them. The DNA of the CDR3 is TGTGCCAGCAGTAAGGACGTAAACTATGGCTACACCTTC. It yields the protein CASSKDVNYGYTF.

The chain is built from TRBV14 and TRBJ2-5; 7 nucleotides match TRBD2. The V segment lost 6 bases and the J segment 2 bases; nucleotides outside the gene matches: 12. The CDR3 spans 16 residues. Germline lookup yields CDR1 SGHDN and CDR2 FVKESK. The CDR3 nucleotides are TGTGCCAGCAGTCCCCTGAGCGGGAATGGGCAAGAGACCCAGTACTTC. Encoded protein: CASSPLSGNGQETQYF.

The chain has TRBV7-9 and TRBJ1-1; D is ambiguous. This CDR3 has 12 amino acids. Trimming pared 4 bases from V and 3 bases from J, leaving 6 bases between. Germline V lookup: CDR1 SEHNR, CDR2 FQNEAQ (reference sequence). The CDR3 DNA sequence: TGTGCCAGCAGCTCCCTCGACACTGAAGCTTTCTTT. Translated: CASSSLDTEAFF.

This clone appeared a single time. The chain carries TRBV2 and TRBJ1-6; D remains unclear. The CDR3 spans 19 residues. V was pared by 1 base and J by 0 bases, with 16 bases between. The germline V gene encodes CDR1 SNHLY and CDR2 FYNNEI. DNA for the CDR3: TGTGCCAGCAGTGAAGACAGCCGGTTGCAGAGCTCCTATAATTCACCCCTCCACTTT. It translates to CASSEDSRLQSSYNSPLHF. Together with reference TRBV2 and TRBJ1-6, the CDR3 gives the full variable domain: EPEVTQTPSHQVTQMGQEVILRCVPISNHLYFYWYRQILGQKVEFLVSFYNNEISEKSEIFDDQFSVERPDGSNFTLKIRSTKLEDSAMYFCASSEDSRLQSSYNSPLHFGNGTRLTVT.

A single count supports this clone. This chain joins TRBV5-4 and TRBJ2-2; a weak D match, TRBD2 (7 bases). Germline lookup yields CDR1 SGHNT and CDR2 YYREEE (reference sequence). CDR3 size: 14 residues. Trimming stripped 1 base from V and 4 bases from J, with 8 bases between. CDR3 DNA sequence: TGTGCCAGCAGCTTGAGGGGGGGCACCGGGGAGCTGTTTTTT. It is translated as CASSLRGGTGELFF.

The DNA for the CDR3 is TGCAGCGTTGAATATGTCAGGGAGCTGTTTTTT. Translating gives CSVEYVRELFF. The chain recombines TRBV29-1 with TRBJ2-2; the D is unclear. This CDR3 has 11 amino acids. Trimming shortened V by 2 bases and J by 9 bases, and 7 bases separated the two germline ends. Per the germline V gene, CDR1 is SQVTM and CDR2 is ANQGSEA.

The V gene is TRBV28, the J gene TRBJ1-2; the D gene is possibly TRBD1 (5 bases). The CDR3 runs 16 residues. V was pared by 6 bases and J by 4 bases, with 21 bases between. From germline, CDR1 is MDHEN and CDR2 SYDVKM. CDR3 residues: CASRSWVGTAVYGYTF. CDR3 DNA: TGTGCCAGCAGAAGCTGGGTGGGGACGGCTGTCTATGGCTACACCTTC.